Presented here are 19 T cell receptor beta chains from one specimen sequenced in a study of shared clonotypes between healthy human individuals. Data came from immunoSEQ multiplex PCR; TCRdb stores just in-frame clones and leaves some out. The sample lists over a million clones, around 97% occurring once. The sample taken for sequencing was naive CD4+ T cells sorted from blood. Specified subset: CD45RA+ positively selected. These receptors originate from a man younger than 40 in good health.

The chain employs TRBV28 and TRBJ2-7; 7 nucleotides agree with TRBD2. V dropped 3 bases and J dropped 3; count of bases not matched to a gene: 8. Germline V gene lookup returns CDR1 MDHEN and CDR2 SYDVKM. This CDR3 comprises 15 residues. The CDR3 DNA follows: TGTGCCAGCAGTTTGTGGAGCGGGAAGAACTACGAGCAGTACTTC. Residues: CASSLWSGKNYEQYF.

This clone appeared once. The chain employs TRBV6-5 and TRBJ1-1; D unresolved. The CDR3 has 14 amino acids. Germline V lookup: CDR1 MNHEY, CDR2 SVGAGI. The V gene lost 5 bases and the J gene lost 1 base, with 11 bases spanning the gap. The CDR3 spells CASSESLGNTEAFF. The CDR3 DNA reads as TGTGCCAGCAGTGAAAGTCTAGGGAACACTGAAGCTTTCTTT.

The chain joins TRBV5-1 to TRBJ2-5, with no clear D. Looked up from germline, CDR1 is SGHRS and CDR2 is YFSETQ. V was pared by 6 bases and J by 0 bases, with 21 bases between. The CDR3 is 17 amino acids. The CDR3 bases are TGCGCCAGCAAGATACGGTGGGGTTCCCCGTACCAAGAGACCCAGTACTTC. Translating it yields CASKIRWGSPYQETQYF. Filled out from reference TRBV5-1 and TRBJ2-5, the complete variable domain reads KAGVTQTPRYLIKTRGQQVTLSCSPISGHRSVSWYQQTPGQGLQFLFEYFSETQRNKGNFPGRFSGRQFSNSRSEMNVSTLELGDSALYLCASKIRWGSPYQETQYFGPGTRLLVL.

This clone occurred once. CDR3 protein: CAWSPAAAGANVLTF. The CDR3 nucleotides are TGTGCCTGGAGCCCCGCGGCGGCCGGGGCCAACGTCCTGACTTTC. The V call is TRBV30, the J call TRBJ2-6; D gene ambiguous. The CDR3 spans 15 residues. CDR1 GTSNPN and CDR2 SVGIG come from the germline V gene (reference sequence). Trimming stripped 3 bases from V and 4 bases from J, with 13 bases between.

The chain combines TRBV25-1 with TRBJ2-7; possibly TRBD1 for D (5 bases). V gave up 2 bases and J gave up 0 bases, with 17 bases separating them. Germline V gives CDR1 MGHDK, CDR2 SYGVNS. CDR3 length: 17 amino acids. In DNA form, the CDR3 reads TGTGCCAGCAGTGAAGGGGCCAGGGCCAGGAGCTCCTACGAGCAGTACTTC. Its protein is CASSEGARARSSYEQYF.

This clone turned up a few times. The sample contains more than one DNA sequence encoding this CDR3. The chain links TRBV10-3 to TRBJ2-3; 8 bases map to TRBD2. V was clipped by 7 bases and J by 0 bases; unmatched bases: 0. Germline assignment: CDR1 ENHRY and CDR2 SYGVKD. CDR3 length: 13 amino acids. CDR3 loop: CAITSGSTDTQYF. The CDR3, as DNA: TGTGCCATCACTAGCGGGAGCACAGATACGCAGTATTTT.

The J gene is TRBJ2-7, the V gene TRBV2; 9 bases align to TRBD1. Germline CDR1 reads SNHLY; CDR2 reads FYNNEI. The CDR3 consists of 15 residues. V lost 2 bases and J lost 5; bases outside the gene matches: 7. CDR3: CASSERGTGYHEQYF. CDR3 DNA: TGTGCCAGCAGTGAACGAGGGACAGGGTACCACGAGCAGTACTTC.

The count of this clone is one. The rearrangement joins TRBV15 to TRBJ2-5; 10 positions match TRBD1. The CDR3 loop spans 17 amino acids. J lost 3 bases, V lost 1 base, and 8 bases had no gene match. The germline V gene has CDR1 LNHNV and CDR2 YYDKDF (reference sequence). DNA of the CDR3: TGTGCCACCAGCAGAGCCCCCGCCGGGACAGGGGAAGAGACCCAGTACTTC. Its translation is CATSRAPAGTGEETQYF.

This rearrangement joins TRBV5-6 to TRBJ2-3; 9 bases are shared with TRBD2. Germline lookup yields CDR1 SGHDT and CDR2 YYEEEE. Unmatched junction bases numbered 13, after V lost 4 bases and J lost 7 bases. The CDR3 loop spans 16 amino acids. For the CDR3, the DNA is TGTGCCAGCAGCGAGGGAATAGCGGGAGTACCTCATACGCAGTATTTT. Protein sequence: CASSEGIAGVPHTQYF. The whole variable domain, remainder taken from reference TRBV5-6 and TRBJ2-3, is DAGVTQSPTHLIKTRGQQVTLRCSPKSGHDTVSWYQQALGQGPQFIFQYYEEEERQRGNFPDRFSGHQFPNYSSELNVNALLLGDSALYLCASSEGIAGVPHTQYFGPGTRLTVL.

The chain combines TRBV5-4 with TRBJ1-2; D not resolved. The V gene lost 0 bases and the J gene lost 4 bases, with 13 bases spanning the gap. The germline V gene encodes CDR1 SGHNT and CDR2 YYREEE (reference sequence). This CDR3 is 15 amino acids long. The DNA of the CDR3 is TGTGCCAGCAGCTTGGCGGTGGGGAAGAGCTATGGCTACACCTTC. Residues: CASSLAVGKSYGYTF.

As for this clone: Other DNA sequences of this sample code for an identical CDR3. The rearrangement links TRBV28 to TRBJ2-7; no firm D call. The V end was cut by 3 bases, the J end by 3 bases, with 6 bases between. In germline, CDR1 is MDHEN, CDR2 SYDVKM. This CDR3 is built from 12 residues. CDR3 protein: CASSLLDYEQYF. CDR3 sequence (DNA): TGTGCCAGCAGTTTGTTGGACTACGAGCAGTACTTC.

The DNA of the CDR3 is TGTGCCAGCAGCGTAGTAGGGGATAAAGTTGAAGCTTTCTTT. Translation: CASSVVGDKVEAFF. This chain uses TRBV9 with TRBJ1-1; the D gene is possibly TRBD1 (5 bases). The germline V and J ends were trimmed by 0 bases and 7 bases, with 13 bases remaining between them. The germline V gene encodes CDR1 SGDLS and CDR2 YYNGEE. The CDR3 sequence is 14 residues long.

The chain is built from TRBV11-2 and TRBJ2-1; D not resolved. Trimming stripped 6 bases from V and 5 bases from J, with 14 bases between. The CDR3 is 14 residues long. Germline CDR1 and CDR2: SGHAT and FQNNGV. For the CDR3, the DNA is TGTGCCAGCAGACGCGACCCGGCGGACAATGAGCAGTTCTTC. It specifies CASRRDPADNEQFF. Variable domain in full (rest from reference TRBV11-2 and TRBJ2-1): EAGVAQSPRYKIIEKRQSVAFWCNPISGHATLYWYQQILGQGPKLLIQFQNNGVVDDSQLPKDRFSAERLKGVDSTLKIQPAKLEDSAVYLCASRRDPADNEQFFGPGTRLTVL.

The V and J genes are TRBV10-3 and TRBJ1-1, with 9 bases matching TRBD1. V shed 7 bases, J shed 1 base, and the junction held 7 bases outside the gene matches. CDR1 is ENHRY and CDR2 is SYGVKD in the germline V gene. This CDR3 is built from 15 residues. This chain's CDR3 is CAIKGTGWANTEAFF. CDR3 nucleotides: TGTGCCATCAAGGGGACAGGGTGGGCGAACACTGAAGCTTTCTTT.

The CDR3 DNA follows: TGTGCCAGCTCACCGGGGGTGCAGAACACTGAAGCTTTCTTT. The encoded protein is CASSPGVQNTEAFF. This chain connects TRBV18 to TRBJ1-1, with D possibly being TRBD1 (5 bases). Germline V gene data show CDR1 as KGHSH and CDR2 as LQKENI. V was shortened by 3 bases and J by 1 base, with 9 bases between the two germline ends. The CDR3 length is 14 residues.

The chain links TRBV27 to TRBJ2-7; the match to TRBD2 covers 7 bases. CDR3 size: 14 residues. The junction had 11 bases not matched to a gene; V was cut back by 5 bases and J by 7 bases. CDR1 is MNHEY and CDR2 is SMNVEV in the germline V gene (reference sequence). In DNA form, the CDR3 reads TGTGCCAGCAGTCCTCCGGGACTACCTTTGGAGCAGTACTTC. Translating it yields CASSPPGLPLEQYF.

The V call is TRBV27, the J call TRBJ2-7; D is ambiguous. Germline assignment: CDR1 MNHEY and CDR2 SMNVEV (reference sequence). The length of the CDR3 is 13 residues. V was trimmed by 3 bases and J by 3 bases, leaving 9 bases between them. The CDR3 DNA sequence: TGTGCCAGCAGTTTCGCGCCTTACTACGAGCAGTACTTC. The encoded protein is CASSFAPYYEQYF.

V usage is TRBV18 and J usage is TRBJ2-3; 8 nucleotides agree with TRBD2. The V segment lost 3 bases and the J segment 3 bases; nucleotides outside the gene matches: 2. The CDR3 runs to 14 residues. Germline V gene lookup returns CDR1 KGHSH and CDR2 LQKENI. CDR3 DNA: TGTGCCAGCTCACCGGGGACTAGAACAGATACGCAGTATTTT. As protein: CASSPGTRTDTQYF.

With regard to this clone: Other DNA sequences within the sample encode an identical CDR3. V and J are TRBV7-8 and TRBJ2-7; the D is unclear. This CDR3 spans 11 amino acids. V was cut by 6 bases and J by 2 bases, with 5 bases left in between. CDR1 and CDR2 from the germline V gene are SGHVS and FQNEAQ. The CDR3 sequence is CASSSAYEQYF. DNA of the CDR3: TGTGCCAGCAGTTCAGCCTACGAGCAGTACTTC.